The 12 T cell receptor beta chains in this list originate from one sample, sequenced in a study of OX40 agonist ivuxolimab in advanced cancers. Library creation used the immunoSEQ multiplex PCR assay. Sourced from immuneACCESS, this table was stored by TCRdb with only in-frame sequences that have V and J called. A share of the clones is absent; for the studies checked, an unresolved V gene accounts for under half, and the remainder has no known explanation. The sample table shows 35,000 or so clones, and around 77% are seen once. The ten top clones hold roughly a fifth of the sample. The sequencing used CD4+ or CD8+ T cells sorted from blood, collected in a trial of the OX40 agonist ivuxolimab. These receptors originate from an adult with an advanced solid tumor such as melanoma, head and neck, liver or kidney cancer.

This chain joins TRBV7-9 and TRBJ2-7; TRBD1 agrees at 10 bases. The CDR3 extends over 14 amino acids. CDR1 SEHNR and CDR2 FQNEAQ come from the germline V gene (reference sequence). J gave up 6 bases and V 4 bases, and 6 bases lay outside the gene matches. The CDR3 region is CASSSTGGYSEQYF. CDR3 DNA sequence: TGTGCCAGCAGCTCGACAGGGGGCTATAGCGAGCAGTACTTC.

The CDR3 region has the DNA TGTGCCAGCAGCGGGGACGGCGGGGGTAACTATGGCTACACCTTC. This translates into CASSGDGGGNYGYTF. V is TRBV7-2 and J is TRBJ1-2; D possibly corresponds to TRBD1 (5 bases). The CDR3 extends over 15 amino acids. V was clipped by 5 bases and J by 1 base, with 14 bases between them. The germline V gene encodes CDR1 SGHTA and CDR2 FQGNSA.

The V and J genes are TRBV9 and TRBJ2-5; no clear D. The J call may be incorrect, as the DNA end agrees better with TRBJ2-7. The CDR3 is 16 residues long. CDR1 is SGDLS, CDR2 YYNGEE, per germline. The CDR3 loop is CASSVGTLMGSYEQYF. CDR3 in DNA: TGTGCCAGCAGCGTAGGTACCCTAATGGGATCCTACGAGCAGTACTTC.

This chain connects TRBV7-8 to TRBJ2-1; D is unresolved. This CDR3 contains 12 residues. V was shortened by 5 bases and J by 5 bases, with 7 bases between the two germline ends. The germline V gene has CDR1 SGHVS and CDR2 FQNEAQ. The CDR3: CASSPFDNEQFF. As DNA, the CDR3 is TGTGCCAGCAGCCCTTTCGACAATGAGCAGTTCTTC.

This clone was counted a few times. This rearrangement joins TRBV9 to TRBJ2-1, with 8 positions matching TRBD1. The CDR3 is 14 amino acids. Germline lookup yields CDR1 SGDLS and CDR2 YYNGEE. J lost 8 bases, V lost 4 bases, and 8 bases had no gene match. The CDR3: CASSPNRGSDEQFF. The CDR3 DNA is TGTGCCAGCAGCCCCAACAGGGGGTCTGATGAGCAGTTCTTC. Combining the CDR3 with reference TRBV9 and TRBJ2-1 gives the whole variable domain DSGVTQTPKHLITATGQRVTLRCSPRSGDLSVYWYQQSLDQGLQFLIQYYNGEERAKGNILERFSAQQFPDLHSELNLSSLELGDSALYFCASSPNRGSDEQFFGPGTRLTVL.

This clone was counted only a few times. The J gene is TRBJ2-5, the V gene TRBV28; D not resolved. The germline CDR1 and CDR2 sequences are MDHEN and SYDVKM. Trimming cost V 3 bases and J 1 base, with 12 bases left between them. The CDR3 has 15 residues. For the CDR3, the DNA is TGTGCCAGCAGTTTTGAGGTTGGCGTCCAAGAGACCCAGTACTTC. Protein sequence: CASSFEVGVQETQYF. Based on the CDR3 plus reference TRBV28 and TRBJ2-5, the full variable domain is DVKVTQSSRYLVKRTGEKVFLECVQDMDHENMFWYRQDPGLGLRLIYFSYDVKMKEKGDIPEGYSVSREKKERFSLILESASTNQTSMYLCASSFEVGVQETQYFGPGTRLLVL.

The V gene is TRBV2, the J gene TRBJ1-1; 7 bases align to TRBD1. The V gene end was trimmed by 3 bases and the J gene end by 1 base; junction bases not matched to a gene: 5. The CDR3 extends over 15 amino acids. The germline gives CDR1 SNHLY, CDR2 FYNNEI. CDR3 bases: TGTGCCAGCAGTGACCCCCGGGACAGGAACACTGAAGCTTTCTTT. It translates to CASSDPRDRNTEAFF. The variable domain in full, completed from reference TRBV2 and TRBJ1-1, reads EPEVTQTPSHQVTQMGQEVILRCVPISNHLYFYWYRQILGQKVEFLVSFYNNEISEKSEIFDDQFSVERPDGSNFTLKIRSTKLEDSAMYFCASSDPRDRNTEAFFGQGTRLTVV.

Remarks on this clone: Other DNA sequences from this sample encode an identical CDR3 as well. This rearrangement joins TRBV5-4 to TRBJ2-7; TRBD2 is a possible D gene (5 bases). Per the germline V gene, CDR1 is SGHNT and CDR2 is YYREEE (reference sequence). Trimming cost V 2 bases and J 3 bases, with 9 bases left between them. The CDR3 runs 13 residues. In DNA, the CDR3 is TGTGCCAGCAGCTTAGAGGGCAGCTACGAGCAGTACTTC. Its protein is CASSLEGSYEQYF.

The genes are TRBV5-5 and TRBJ1-4, with TRBD1 as a possible D gene (5 bases). The germline V and J ends were trimmed by 3 bases and 0 bases, with 6 bases remaining between them. Germline V gives CDR1 SGHKS, CDR2 YYEKEE (reference sequence). The CDR3 is 14 amino acids. The CDR3 coding sequence is TGTGCCAGCAGCTGGACAACAACTAATGAAAAACTGTTTTTT. Translating it yields CASSWTTTNEKLFF. Filled out from reference TRBV5-5 and TRBJ1-4, the complete variable domain reads DAGVTQSPTHLIKTRGQQVTLRCSPISGHKSVSWYQQVLGQGPQFIFQYYEKEERGRGNFPDRFSARQFPNYSSELNVNALLLGDSALYLCASSWTTTNEKLFFGSGTQLSVL.

The CDR3 reads CASSSPLAAQETQYF. Written as DNA, the CDR3 is TGTGCCAGCAGCTCGCCCCTAGCGGCTCAAGAGACCCAGTACTTC. This chain joins TRBV7-9 and TRBJ2-5; 7 nucleotides agree with TRBD2. The CDR3 is 15 amino acids. V dropped 4 bases and J dropped 2; count of bases not matched to a gene: 7. Germline CDR1 reads SEHNR; CDR2 reads FQNEAQ (reference sequence).

The rearrangement links TRBV9 to TRBJ1-2, with TRBD1 matching 8 bases. Trimming cost V 3 bases and J 1 base; bases outside gene matches: 2. The CDR3 consists of 14 residues. Looked up from germline, CDR1 is SGDLS and CDR2 is YYNGEE. CDR3 sequence: CASSAGQVNYGYTF. CDR3 in DNA: TGTGCCAGCAGCGCGGGACAGGTTAACTATGGCTACACCTTC.

J is TRBJ2-7 and V is TRBV5-3, with a possible D match to TRBD2 (6 bases). TRBV5-3 is an open reading frame, and its role is uncertain. The length of the CDR3 is 13 residues. With 1 base removed from V and 7 bases from J, the gap between germline ends came to 12 bases. CDR3 protein: CARSLRRVGEQYF. The CDR3 nucleotides are TGTGCCAGAAGCTTGCGGAGGGTTGGGGAGCAGTACTTC.